There are a few counts of the clone carrying this TCR beta chain. The germline V and J ends were trimmed by 2 bases and 5 bases, with 10 bases remaining between them. The CDR3 is 14 amino acids. Unique molecular identifiers were used in preparing the TCRbeta library. TCRdb re-called the PCR reads through MiXCR, storing one row per CDR3 protein. The table records around 200,000 distinct CDR3 sequences, about 9.5% of them present only once. This specimen belongs to a study of T-cell reconstitution after alpha-beta-depleted transplantation in children. The TCR originated in a human donor who donated a stem cell graft to a child with acute lymphoblastic leukemia. The chain has TRBV12-3 or TRBV12-4 and TRBJ1-5; D might be TRBD1 (5 bases). This sample comprised PBMCs from the stem cell graft donor, obtained from the stem cell graft. Here the CDR3 DNA reads TGTGCCAGCAGTTTATTTCTAGGGGATCAGCCCCAGCATTTT. Translating gives CASSLFLGDQPQHF.